These 19 T cell receptor beta chains were sequenced from one sample in a study of T cells in Graves' hyperthyroidism and ophthalmopathy. Researchers amplified the TCR beta CDR3 regions from RNA transcripts. Carried out on the TCR CDR3, a first-round RT-PCR used the HTBI primer set. MiXCR, applied by TCRdb to the multiplex PCR reads, yields one record per CDR3 protein. The sample holds 450,000 to 550,000 distinct CDR3 sequences, around a quarter seen once. Sequenced sample: blood. Every receptor here comes from a woman in her twenties or thirties with Graves' ophthalmopathy.

The chain recombines TRBV6-1 with TRBJ2-7; 12 positions match TRBD1. The V gene's germline CDR1 is MNHNS and CDR2 SASEGT. After removal of 6 bases from V and 7 bases from J, the junction contained 10 bases not matched to a gene. The CDR3 length is 15 residues. The CDR3 bases are TGTGCCAGCAGCGCTCCGGGACAGGGGGCGGAAGAGCAGTACTTC. Amino acid sequence: CASSAPGQGAEEQYF.

Only a few counts were recorded for this clonotype. The chain uses TRBV5-1 and TRBJ1-6, with D possibly being TRBD1 (6 bases). V was shortened by 0 bases and J by 11 bases, with 9 bases between the two germline ends. Germline V gene lookup returns CDR1 SGHRS and CDR2 YFSETQ. The CDR3 is made up of 13 amino acids. The chain's CDR3 is CASSLDRVAPLHF. The DNA for the CDR3 is TGCGCCAGCAGCTTGGACAGGGTGGCACCCCTCCACTTT.

This clonotype was recorded at least ten times. The gene calls are TRBV9 and TRBJ2-2, with TRBD1 matching 7 bases. V gave up 0 bases and J gave up 1 base; unmatched junction bases: 3. The germline V gene has CDR1 SGDLS and CDR2 YYNGEE. This CDR3 comprises 16 residues. DNA of the CDR3: TGTGCCAGCAGCGTAGACCCAGGGGGGAACACCGGGGAGCTGTTTTTT. Translation gives CASSVDPGGNTGELFF. The entire variable domain, with the rest obtained from reference TRBV9 and TRBJ2-2, is as follows: DSGVTQTPKHLITATGQRVTLRCSPRSGDLSVYWYQQSLDQGLQFLIQYYNGEERAKGNILERFSAQQFPDLHSELNLSSLELGDSALYFCASSVDPGGNTGELFFGEGSRLTVL.

This clonotype was seen more than once but under ten times. A much more abundant neighbour one base away suggests this may be a read error. As the CDR3 is not closed by the conserved phenylalanine or tryptophan, this likely results from a read error. The genes are TRBV5-1 and TRBJ2-2, with D possibly being TRBD1 (5 bases). V was trimmed by 7 bases and J by 2 bases, leaving 15 bases between them. This CDR3 is built from 15 residues. Germline-derived CDR1 and CDR2 are SGHRS and YFSETQ. The DNA of the CDR3 is TGCGCCAGCTCGTTCAGACAGAGCAACACCGGGGAGCTGTTTTTG. Translating gives CASSFRQSNTGELFL.

The chain has TRBV28 and TRBJ2-5; TRBD2 agrees at 10 bases. Germline V gene data show CDR1 as MDHEN and CDR2 as SYDVKM. The J segment lost 7 bases and the V segment lost 6 bases, leaving 5 bases of the junction unmatched. The CDR3 consists of 13 residues. The CDR3 loop reads CASSLAGVGTQYF. In DNA, the CDR3 is TGTGCCAGCAGCCTAGCGGGGGTTGGGACCCAGTACTTC.

The chain is built from TRBV19 and TRBJ2-5, with 8 bases lining up with TRBD1. The J segment lost 4 bases and the V segment lost 3 bases, leaving 7 bases of the junction unmatched. CDR3 length: 15 residues. Germline assignment: CDR1 LNHDA and CDR2 SQIVND (reference sequence). The CDR3 coding sequence is TGTGCCAGTAGTATTGGGCAGGGGGCGCGAGAGACCCAGTACTTC. As protein: CASSIGQGARETQYF.

This clonotype was seen ten or more times. The chain links TRBV6-5 to TRBJ1-5; no clear D. Germline V gene data show CDR1 as MNHEY and CDR2 as SVGAGI. Trimming took 8 bases from V and 2 from J, leaving 13 bases between them. The CDR3 contains 14 residues. The CDR3 sequence is CASGSSAGNQPQHF. The CDR3 coding sequence is TGTGCCAGCGGGTCATCAGCGGGCAATCAGCCCCAGCATTTT.

This clonotype was seen many times. One end of the junction fails to match germline, which may point to a read error. The V gene is TRBV2, the J gene TRBJ1-1, with 8 bases aligning to TRBD1. Germline V gives CDR1 SNHLY, CDR2 FYNNEI. The CDR3 sequence is 13 residues long. CDR3 sequence reads: CASRWGVGRGPVF. In nucleotides, the CDR3 is TGTGCCAGCAGGTGGGGGGTCGGCAGGGGGCCGGTCTTT.

This chain uses TRBV30 with TRBJ1-1, with D maybe TRBD1 (5 bases). Trimming took 4 bases from V and 5 from J, leaving 20 bases between them. CDR3 size: 15 residues. CDR1 and CDR2 (germline): GTSNPN, SVGIG (reference sequence). The CDR3 DNA sequence: TGTGCCTGGAAGCGGGGGAACCTTTATTATACTGAAGCTTTCTTT. Translation gives CAWKRGNLYYTEAFF.

This clonotype has a count of ten or more. The chain is built from TRBV15 and TRBJ2-7, with D perhaps matching TRBD2 (7 bases). V lost 1 base and J lost 3, with 13 bases in between. Germline-derived CDR1 and CDR2 are LNHNV and YYDKDF (reference sequence). This CDR3 has 15 amino acids. The CDR3 sequence is CATSRGGGGGYEQYF. CDR3 sequence (DNA): TGTGCCACCAGCAGAGGAGGGGGAGGGGGCTACGAGCAGTACTTC.

Here the CDR3 reads CASRPNGVSGTEAFF. The CDR3 DNA reads as TGTGCCAGCAGACCAAACGGGGTGAGCGGAACTGAAGCTTTCTTT. The rearrangement joins TRBV7-3 to TRBJ1-1; no firm D call. The V end lost 6 bases, the J end lost 5 bases, and 19 bases lay between the germline ends. CDR1 SGHTA and CDR2 FQGTGA come from the germline V gene. The CDR3 is made up of 15 amino acids.

The rearrangement links TRBV7-9 to TRBJ1-1; D may be TRBD1 (6 bases). Germline V lookup: CDR1 SEHNR, CDR2 FQNEAQ (reference sequence). The CDR3 consists of 14 residues. V was pared by 1 base and J by 4 bases, with 10 bases between. As DNA, the CDR3 is TGTGCCAGCAGCTTAGAATTGGGGGCCACTGAAGCTTTCTTT. Residues: CASSLELGATEAFF.

This clonotype was seen many times. The chain carries TRBV6-1 and TRBJ2-7; no reliable D call. The CDR3 sequence is 15 residues long. Trimming cost V 0 bases and J 2 bases, with 11 bases left between them. Germline CDR1 and CDR2: MNHNS and SASEGT. Here the CDR3 reads CASSEAQEKPYEQYF. As DNA, the CDR3 is TGTGCCAGCAGTGAAGCGCAAGAGAAGCCCTACGAGCAGTACTTC.

This clonotype was detected a few times. The chain couples TRBV7-2 to TRBJ2-7, with D tentatively TRBD2 (5 bases). V shed 7 bases and J shed 4 bases, with 8 bases lying between them. This CDR3 spans 11 amino acids. Germline V gene lookup returns CDR1 SGHTA and CDR2 FQGNSA. In DNA, the CDR3 is TGTGCCAGCAAGGACTCATACGAGCAGTACTTC. This translates into CASKDSYEQYF.

The V gene is TRBV18, the J gene TRBJ1-3; no reliable D call. Per the germline V gene, CDR1 is KGHSH and CDR2 is LQKENI. The length of the CDR3 is 17 residues. Trimming took 3 bases from V and 4 from J, leaving 19 bases between them. The CDR3 loop is CASSPTVRLTLGNTIYF. CDR3 bases: TGTGCCAGCTCACCCACGGTCCGGTTGACCCTCGGAAACACCATATATTTT.

This clonotype was recorded a few times. The CDR3: CASSRTGTDYGYTF. For the CDR3, the DNA is TGTGCCAGCAGTCGGACAGGGACGGACTATGGCTACACCTTC. The chain is built from TRBV28 and TRBJ1-2; 8 nucleotides agree with TRBD1. Looked up from germline, CDR1 is MDHEN and CDR2 is SYDVKM. This CDR3 comprises 14 residues. V shed 5 bases, J shed 3 bases, and the junction held 5 bases outside the gene matches.

The chain combines TRBV20-1 with TRBJ1-5, with D perhaps matching TRBD1 (6 bases). Germline CDR1 DFQATT, CDR2 SNEGSKA (reference sequence). Trimming stripped 0 bases from V and 0 bases from J, with 12 bases between. The CDR3 is 16 residues long. DNA for the CDR3: TGCAGTGCTAGAGAGACAGGCTCCCATAGCAATCAGCCCCAGCATTTT. It specifies CSARETGSHSNQPQHF.

This clonotype was detected many times. The chain joins TRBV20-1 to TRBJ2-7, with no clear D. Germline V gene sequence: CDR1 DFQATT, CDR2 SNEGSKA (reference sequence). V gave up 0 bases and J gave up 2 bases, with 17 bases separating them. CDR3 length equals 16 residues. The CDR3 reads CSARDLQQTFTYEQYF. The CDR3 bases are TGCAGTGCTAGAGATCTCCAGCAGACATTTACCTACGAGCAGTACTTC.

This clonotype was counted ten times or more. This may stem from a read error, because a much larger clone lies one nucleotide away. The chain recombines TRBV7-3 with TRBJ2-5; the match to TRBD2 covers 8 bases. This CDR3 has 13 residues. The V gene's germline CDR1 is SGHTA and CDR2 FQGTGA. The CDR3 loop reads CAGSDRGGETQYF. The CDR3 coding sequence is TGTGCCGGCAGCGACCGGGGGGGGGAGACCCAGTACTTC.